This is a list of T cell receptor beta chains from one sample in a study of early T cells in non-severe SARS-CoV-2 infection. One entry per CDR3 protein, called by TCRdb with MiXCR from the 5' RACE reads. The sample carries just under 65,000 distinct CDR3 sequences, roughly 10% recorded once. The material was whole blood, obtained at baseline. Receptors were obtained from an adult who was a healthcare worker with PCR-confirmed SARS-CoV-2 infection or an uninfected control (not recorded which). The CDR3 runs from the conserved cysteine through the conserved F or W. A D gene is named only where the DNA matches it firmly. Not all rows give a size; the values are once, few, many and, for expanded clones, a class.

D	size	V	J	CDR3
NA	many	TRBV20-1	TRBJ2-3	CSAILSGNTQYF
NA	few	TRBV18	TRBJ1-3	CASSAIGLFDSGNTIYF
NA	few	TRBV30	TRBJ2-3	CAWSPDRTDTQYF
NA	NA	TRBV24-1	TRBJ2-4	CATSAGDANIQYF
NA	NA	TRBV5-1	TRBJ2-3	CASSFNHNTDTQYF
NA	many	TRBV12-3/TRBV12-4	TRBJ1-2	CASSPGLINYGYTF
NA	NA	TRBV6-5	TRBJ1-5	CASSYSGAGGNQPQHF
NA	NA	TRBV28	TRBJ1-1	CASSFFGTEAFF
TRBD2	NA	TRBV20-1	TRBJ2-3	CSLGLAGGSSTDTQYF
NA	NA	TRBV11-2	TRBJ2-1	CASSLSASVGHEQFF
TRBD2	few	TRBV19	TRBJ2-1	CASSTPGTKEQFF
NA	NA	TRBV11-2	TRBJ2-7	CASSRLGQGGGRNYEQYF
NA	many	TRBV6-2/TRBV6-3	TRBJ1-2	CASSYEFLKGRIYGYTF
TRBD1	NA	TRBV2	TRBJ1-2	CASGPGQGYYGYTF
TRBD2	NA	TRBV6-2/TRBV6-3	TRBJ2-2	CASKVLAGSPGTGELFF
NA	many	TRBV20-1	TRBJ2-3	CSALTSTDTQYF
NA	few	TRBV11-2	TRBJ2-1	CASSLVPAYNEQFF
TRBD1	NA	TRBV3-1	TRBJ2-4	CASSQGTGDREKNIQYF
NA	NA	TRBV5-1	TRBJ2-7	CASSLGPHEQYF
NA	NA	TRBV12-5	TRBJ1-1	CASGLASAGNTEAFF
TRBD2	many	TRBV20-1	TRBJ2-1	CSARTGLAINEQFF
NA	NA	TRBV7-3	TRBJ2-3	CASSLTLAGLTDTQYF
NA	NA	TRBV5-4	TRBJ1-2	CASSPRTNYGYTF
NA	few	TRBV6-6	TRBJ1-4	CASRKVATNEKLFF
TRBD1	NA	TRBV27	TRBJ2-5	CASSLFSQGVGEETQYF
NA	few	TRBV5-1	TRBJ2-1	CASSLETGVYNEQFF
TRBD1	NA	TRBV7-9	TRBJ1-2	CASSSRDRSNYGYTF
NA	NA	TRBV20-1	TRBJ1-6	CSARASQGYMSPLHF
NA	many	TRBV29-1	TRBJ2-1	CSVVDDGPLPWRQFF
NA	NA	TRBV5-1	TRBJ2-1	CASRPGDSLPLVYNEQFF
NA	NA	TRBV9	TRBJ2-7	CASSLRDVSSYEQYF
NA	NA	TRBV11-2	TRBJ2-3	CASSLMVAYTDTQYF
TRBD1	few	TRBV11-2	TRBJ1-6	CASSLDRGRNSPLHF
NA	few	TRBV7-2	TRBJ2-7	CASSLGPGTTGIYEQYF
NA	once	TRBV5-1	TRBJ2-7	CASSLDRTYEQYF
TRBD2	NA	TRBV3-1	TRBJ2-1	CASSQTSGAPNEQFF
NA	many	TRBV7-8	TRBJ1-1	CASSQGTQLRGAFF
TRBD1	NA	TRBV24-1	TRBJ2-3	CATSDPGQGPSDTQYF
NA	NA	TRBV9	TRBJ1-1	CASSRTENTEAFF
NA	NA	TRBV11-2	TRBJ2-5	CASTRSFEDQETQYF
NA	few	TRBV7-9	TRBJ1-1	CASSLEWPHRNTEAFF
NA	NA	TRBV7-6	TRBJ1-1	CASRPPGHQNTEAFF
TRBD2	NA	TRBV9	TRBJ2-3	CASSVASGGIADTQYF
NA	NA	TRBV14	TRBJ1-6	CASSQAGRTNSPLHF
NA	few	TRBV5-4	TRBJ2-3	CASSLPSTGTDTQYF
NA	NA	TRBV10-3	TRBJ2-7	CAHAPGEAYEQYF
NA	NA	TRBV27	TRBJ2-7	CASSGAGEYPEQYF
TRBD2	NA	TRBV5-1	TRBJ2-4	CASSQDGTSGSKNIQYF
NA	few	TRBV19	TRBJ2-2	CASSMPGATGELFF
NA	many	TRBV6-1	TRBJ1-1	CASSEVRNTEAFF
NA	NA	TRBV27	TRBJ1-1	CASSLNSEAFF
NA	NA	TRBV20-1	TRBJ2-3	CSARVTDTQYF
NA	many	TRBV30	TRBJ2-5	CAWGRETQYF
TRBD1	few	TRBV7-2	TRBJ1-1	CASSQDLIWTGGEAFF
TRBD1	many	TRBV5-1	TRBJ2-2	CASSSGQDTGELFF
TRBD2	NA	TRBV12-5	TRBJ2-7	CASGLDPRLAGDSYEQYF
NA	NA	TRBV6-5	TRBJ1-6	CASRGDYGTQHNSPLHF
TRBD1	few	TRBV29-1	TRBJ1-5	CSARTGPGQPQHF
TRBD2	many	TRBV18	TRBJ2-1	CASSPLAGEYNEQFF